One and the same sample provided the 13 T cell receptor beta chains below, sequenced in a study of blood T cells in healthy people across ages. For the second PCR, which ran for roughly 7 to 11 cycles, a sample-barcoded 5' primer and a J-beta primer mix were used. TCRdb re-called the 5' RACE reads through MiXCR, storing one row per CDR3 protein. Found here are some 710,000 distinct CDR3 sequences, about 24% of them singletons; the top ten hold approximately 20%. Material for sequencing was blood. The source of these receptors is a man in his 70s in good health.

This clonotype was seen ten or more times. The chain combines TRBV10-3 with TRBJ2-4; 9 bases agree with TRBD1. The CDR3 spans 19 residues. The trim removed 7 bases at V and 3 bases at J, leaving 19 bases unmatched. Germline V CDR1 and CDR2: ENHRY, SYGVKD. The CDR3 DNA is TGTGCCATCAATCCGAAGGGACAGGGTCTCGGTAAGATCAAAAACATTCAGTACTTC. Translation: CAINPKGQGLGKIKNIQYF.

A few counts support this clonotype. The chain recombines TRBV25-1 with TRBJ1-3, with D unclear. Germline lookup yields CDR1 MGHDK and CDR2 SYGVNS. V was pared by 3 bases and J by 2 bases, with 11 bases between. This CDR3 is 15 amino acids long. CDR3 loop: CASSESGTAGNTIYF. For the CDR3, the DNA is TGTGCCAGCAGTGAGTCGGGAACAGCTGGAAACACCATATATTTT. The full variable domain, its missing parts supplied by reference TRBV25-1 and TRBJ1-3, is EADIYQTPRYLVIGTGKKITLECSQTMGHDKMYWYQQDPGMELHLIHYSYGVNSTEKGDLSSESTVSRIRTEHFPLTLESARPSHTSQYLCASSESGTAGNTIYFGEGSWLTVV.

This sequence joins TRBV7-2 and TRBJ1-3, with 9 bases matching TRBD1. Germline assignment: CDR1 SGHTA and CDR2 FQGNSA. This CDR3 is 16 amino acids long. The J segment lost 2 bases and the V segment lost 5 bases, leaving 7 bases of the junction unmatched. The CDR3, as DNA: TGTGCCAGCAGCAAACAGGGGGCGATGACTGGAAACACCATATATTTT. It codes for CASSKQGAMTGNTIYF.

This clonotype was picked up a small number of times. The chain uses TRBV11-2 and TRBJ1-3, with a tentative D call TRBD1 (5 bases). The V end lost 1 base, the J end lost 0 bases, and 10 bases lay between the germline ends. Germline assignment: CDR1 SGHAT and CDR2 FQNNGV. This CDR3 contains 16 residues. The CDR3 protein is CASSLAGQDSGNTIYF. Here the CDR3 DNA reads TGTGCCAGCAGCTTAGCGGGGCAAGACTCTGGAAACACCATATATTTT.

This sequence joins TRBV27 and TRBJ1-2, with 8 bases that match TRBD1. Per germline, CDR1 MNHEY and CDR2 SMNVEV (reference sequence). Trimming took 5 bases from V and 4 from J; bases not matched to a gene: 6. The CDR3 covers 14 residues. The CDR3 DNA reads as TGTGCCAGCAGTGACCCCGGGACAGGCTATGGCTACACCTTC. Protein sequence: CASSDPGTGYGYTF.

This clonotype occurred a few times. The chain recombines TRBV4-3 with TRBJ2-1; 14 bases line up with TRBD2. The ends lost 1 base at V and 6 bases at J; junction bases unmatched: 5. The CDR3 has 17 residues. CDR1 and CDR2 (germline): LGHNA, YSLEER. The CDR3 sequence is CASSQGAGTSGSNEQFF. CDR3 sequence (DNA): TGCGCCAGCAGCCAAGGCGCGGGGACTAGCGGGAGCAATGAGCAGTTCTTC.

The rearrangement joins TRBV7-3 to TRBJ2-3; D is uncertain. The germline V gene encodes CDR1 SGHTA and CDR2 FQGTGA. Trimming took 4 bases from V and 1 from J, leaving 9 bases between them. The CDR3 runs 14 residues. In DNA form, the CDR3 reads TGTGCCAGCAGCTCACTGCCGGGCACAGATACGCAGTATTTT. Protein product: CASSSLPGTDTQYF.

Only a few counts were recorded for this clonotype. The genes are TRBV11-2 and TRBJ2-3, with TRBD2 matching 12 bases. Germline V gene sequence: CDR1 SGHAT, CDR2 FQNNGV. The CDR3 has 15 amino acids. The J segment lost 5 bases and the V segment lost 5 bases, leaving 5 bases of the junction unmatched. The CDR3 bases are TGTGCCAGCAGCCTGACTAGCGGGGGTCTAGATACGCAGTATTTT. It encodes CASSLTSGGLDTQYF. Based on the CDR3 plus reference TRBV11-2 and TRBJ2-3, the full variable domain is EAGVAQSPRYKIIEKRQSVAFWCNPISGHATLYWYQQILGQGPKLLIQFQNNGVVDDSQLPKDRFSAERLKGVDSTLKIQPAKLEDSAVYLCASSLTSGGLDTQYFGPGTRLTVL.

This clonotype was counted only a few times. This rearrangement joins TRBV28 to TRBJ2-5; 14 bases map to TRBD2. This CDR3 is built from 18 residues. J gave up 5 bases and V 6 bases, and 14 bases lay outside the gene matches. The germline V gene encodes CDR1 MDHEN and CDR2 SYDVKM. The CDR3 nucleotides are TGTGCCAGCAGGACCCGGACTAGCGGGAGGTTATCTCGGGAGACCCAGTACTTC. Protein: CASRTRTSGRLSRETQYF.

V gene TRBV7-2 combines with J gene TRBJ2-3, with 8 bases fitting TRBD2. Germline CDR1 is SGHTA and CDR2 is FQGNSA. Trimming took 5 bases from V and 5 from J; bases not matched to a gene: 9. The CDR3 is 15 amino acids. In DNA form, the CDR3 reads TGTGCCAGCAGCCCAGCGGGAGACGGGTTAGATACGCAGTATTTT. This encodes CASSPAGDGLDTQYF.

This clonotype was seen only a few times. This chain links TRBV18 with TRBJ2-7; D gene uncertain. The CDR3 totals 13 residues. Per the germline V gene, CDR1 is KGHSH and CDR2 is LQKENI. V lost 4 bases to trimming and J lost 0 bases, with 7 bases between them. Here the CDR3 DNA reads TGTGCCAGCTCACACACAAGCTCCTACGAGCAGTACGTC. Protein product: CASSHTSSYEQYV.

The chain joins TRBV4-1 to TRBJ2-3; 9 bases match TRBD2. Germline lookup yields CDR1 MGHRA and CDR2 YSYEKL. After removal of 0 bases from V and 3 bases from J, the junction contained 7 bases not matched to a gene. This CDR3 is 17 amino acids long. The CDR3: CASSQDGAGGPTDTQYF. The CDR3 nucleotides read TGCGCCAGCAGCCAAGACGGAGCGGGGGGCCCTACAGATACGCAGTATTTT.

The rearrangement uses TRBV7-2 and TRBJ2-3; D is uncertain. In germline, CDR1 is SGHTA, CDR2 FQGNSA. CDR3 length: 15 amino acids. The V end lost 4 bases, the J end lost 0 bases, and 11 bases lay between the germline ends. CDR3 coding DNA: TGTGCCAGCAGCTCTCCGACGACTAGCACAGATACGCAGTATTTT. Translated: CASSSPTTSTDTQYF.